Listed here are 9 T cell receptor beta chains from one sample, sequenced in a study of regulatory T cells in long-lasting Graves disease. Both iRepertoire HTBI primers and Arm-PCR of CDR3 regions were used to build the TCR beta libraries. MiXCR, applied by TCRdb to the multiplex PCR reads, yields one record per CDR3 protein. The table shows 300,000 to 400,000 distinct CDR3 sequences, with around 16% occurring only once. The time point denotes: newly diagnosed GD, antithyroid drugs for less than 3 months. Construction of the TCR library relied on RNA isolated from PBMCs. This specimen was peripheral blood mononuclear cells (PBMCs), taken at new diagnosis, from a patient treated with antithyroid drugs. The receptors stem from a female donor with Graves disease.

V is TRBV20-1 and J is TRBJ2-7, with D uncertain. V lost 0 bases and J 5 bases, leaving 5 bases between the germline ends. The CDR3 has 11 residues. Germline CDR1 reads DFQATT; CDR2 reads SNEGSKA (reference sequence). The CDR3 region has the DNA TGCAGTGCTAGAGATACGGACGAGCAGTACTTC. Residues: CSARDTDEQYF.

This clonotype was detected a few times. The rearrangement links TRBV20-1 to TRBJ1-2; D might be TRBD1 (5 bases). Germline-derived CDR1 and CDR2 are DFQATT and SNEGSKA (reference sequence). V was clipped by 8 bases and J by 0 bases, with 16 bases between them. This CDR3 spans 14 amino acids. In DNA, the CDR3 is TGCAGTCCACCGGGGGACCCAACTAACTATGGCTACACCTTC. This encodes CSPPGDPTNYGYTF.

This clonotype was recorded many times. The chain uses TRBV7-8 and TRBJ2-1; D gene unclear. The germline V gene encodes CDR1 SGHVS and CDR2 FQNEAQ. The CDR3 contains 18 residues. The V gene lost 0 bases and the J gene lost 5 bases, with 20 bases spanning the gap. The CDR3 DNA follows: TGTGCCAGCAGCTTAGCGGATAGTTGGCTAAACGCAAACAATGAGCAGTTCTTC. Translated: CASSLADSWLNANNEQFF.

This clonotype was seen many times. This sequence joins TRBV3-1 and TRBJ1-1, with TRBD1 matching 7 bases. With V trimmed by 4 bases and J by 4 bases, 12 bases remained unmatched. Per the germline V gene, CDR1 is LGHDT and CDR2 is YNNKEL (reference sequence). The CDR3 contains 16 residues. CDR3 residues: CASSRPTTGMGTEAFF. CDR3 nucleotide sequence: TGTGCCAGCAGCCGACCCACGACAGGGATGGGCACTGAAGCTTTCTTT.

In its sample, this clonotype was seen a few times. A read error may explain this, as a much larger clone is one base away. J is TRBJ2-5 and V is TRBV20-1; D unclear. Germline V gene lookup returns CDR1 DFQATT and CDR2 SNEGSKA (reference sequence). CDR3 size: 14 residues. The CDR3 protein is CSAGDHRTEETQYF. The CDR3 DNA sequence: TGCAGTGCTGGAGATCACAGAACAGAAGAGACCCAGTACTTC.

This clonotype was seen ten or more times. This rearrangement joins TRBV10-3 to TRBJ2-2, with a tentative D call TRBD1 (6 bases). Germline CDR1 and CDR2: ENHRY and SYGVKD. This CDR3 comprises 15 residues. Trimming took 4 bases from V and 1 from J, leaving 10 bases between them. CDR3 sequence: CAISGWDKNTGELFF. The CDR3 nucleotides are TGTGCCATCAGTGGGTGGGACAAGAACACCGGGGAGCTGTTTTTT.

This clonotype was detected many times. The chain recombines TRBV27 with TRBJ1-5, with D unresolved. CDR3 size: 12 residues. The germline CDR1 and CDR2 sequences are MNHEY and SMNVEV (reference sequence). V gave up 9 bases and J gave up 4 bases, with 10 bases separating them. The DNA of the CDR3 is TGTGCCAGTGGTGAACTGAATCAGCCCCAGCATTTT. Translation gives CASGELNQPQHF.

This clonotype was counted a few times. The chain has TRBV5-6 and TRBJ1-4; D uncertain. The CDR3 contains 15 residues. Trimming shortened V by 4 bases and J by 4 bases, and 14 bases separated the two germline ends. Germline CDR1 SGHDT, CDR2 YYEEEE. The CDR3 sequence is CASSQGRVRNEKLFF. Written as DNA, the CDR3 is TGTGCCAGCAGCCAAGGACGGGTTCGTAATGAAAAACTGTTTTTT.

This clonotype turned up a few times. The rearrangement joins TRBV6-1 to TRBJ2-4, with 12 bases that match TRBD2. CDR3 length: 17 residues. The trim removed 6 bases at V and 2 bases at J, leaving 8 bases unmatched. CDR1 and CDR2 from the germline V gene are MNHNS and SASEGT. The CDR3: CASSFTSGRTSKNIQYF. The CDR3 bases are TGTGCCAGCAGCTTCACTAGCGGGAGGACCTCCAAAAACATTCAGTACTTC.